This TCR beta chain was observed in a study of blood T cell repertoires in COVID-19. Study-wide background: Researchers got acute and convalescent COVID-19 samples from the United States, Italy and Spain. PBMCs, B-cell-depleted T cells, or T cells provided the cDNA or gDNA that made up the material.

How the authors handled the data: Estimated nucleated cell counts came from reference gene primer amplification. Produced via immunoSEQ multiplex PCR; TCRdb's table is partial and in-frame only. V, J and clone size reflect that table, while D and trimming were determined from the DNA. This sample carries 200,000 or so clones, over 75% of them seen once, and the ten largest clones take 5% to 8%. Sequenced sample: peripheral blood. The clonotype was recovered from a woman aged 40 to 50 who had recovered from COVID-19.

CDR3 bases: TGTGCCTGGACGGGGGGGAGGTTTACGCTAAGTAGGGATACGCAGTATTTT. Amino acid sequence: CAWTGGRFTLSRDTQYF. V usage is TRBV30 and J usage is TRBJ2-3; 8 bases match TRBD2. Trimming at V came to 4 bases and at J to 6 bases, leaving 18 bases not matched to a gene. This CDR3 is built from 17 residues. CDR1 GTSNPN and CDR2 SVGIG come from the germline V gene (reference sequence).